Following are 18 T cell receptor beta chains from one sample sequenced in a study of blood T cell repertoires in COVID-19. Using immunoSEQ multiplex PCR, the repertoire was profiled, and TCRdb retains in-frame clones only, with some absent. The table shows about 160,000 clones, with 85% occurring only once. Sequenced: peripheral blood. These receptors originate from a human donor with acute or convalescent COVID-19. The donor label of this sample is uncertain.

The CDR3 DNA is TGTGCCACCAGCACGACAACAGGGGCGCCGGACACCGGGGAGCTGTTTTTT. Its translation is CATSTTTGAPDTGELFF. The chain carries TRBV24-1 and TRBJ2-2, with 7 nucleotides matching TRBD1. Germline CDR1 is KGHDR and CDR2 is SFDVKD. The CDR3 contains 17 residues. Trimming at V came to 7 bases and at J to 3 bases, leaving 13 bases not matched to a gene.

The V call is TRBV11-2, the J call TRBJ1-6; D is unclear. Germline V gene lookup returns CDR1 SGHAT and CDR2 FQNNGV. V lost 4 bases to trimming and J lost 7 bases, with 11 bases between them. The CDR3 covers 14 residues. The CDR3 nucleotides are TGTGCCAGCAGCTCGCTAGCCTCCAATTCACCCCTCCACTTT. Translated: CASSSLASNSPLHF.

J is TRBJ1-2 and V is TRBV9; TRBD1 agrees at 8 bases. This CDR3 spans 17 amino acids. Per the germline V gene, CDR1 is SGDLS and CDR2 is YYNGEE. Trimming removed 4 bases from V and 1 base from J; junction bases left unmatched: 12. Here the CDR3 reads CASSPGPGQVRNYGYTF. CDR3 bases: TGTGCCAGCAGCCCGGGGCCGGGACAGGTGCGTAACTATGGCTACACCTTC.

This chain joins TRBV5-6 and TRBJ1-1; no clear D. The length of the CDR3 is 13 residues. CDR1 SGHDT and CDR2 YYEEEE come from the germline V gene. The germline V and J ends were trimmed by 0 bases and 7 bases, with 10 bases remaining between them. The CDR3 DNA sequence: TGTGCCAGCAGCTTGGTAGTGCGCCGTGAAGCTTTCTTT. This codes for CASSLVVRREAFF.

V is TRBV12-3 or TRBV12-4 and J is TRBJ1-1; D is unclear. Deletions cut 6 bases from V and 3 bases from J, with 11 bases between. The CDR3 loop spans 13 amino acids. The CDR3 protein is CASSLRGDTEAFF. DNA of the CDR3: TGTGCCAGCAGCCTCCGGGGAGACACTGAAGCTTTCTTT.

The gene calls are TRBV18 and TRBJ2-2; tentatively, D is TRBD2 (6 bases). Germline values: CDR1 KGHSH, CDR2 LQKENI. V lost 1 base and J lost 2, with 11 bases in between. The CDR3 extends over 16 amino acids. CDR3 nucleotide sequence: TGTGCCAGCTCACCACTAGGTAGCGGCAACACCGGGGAGCTGTTTTTT. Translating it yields CASSPLGSGNTGELFF.

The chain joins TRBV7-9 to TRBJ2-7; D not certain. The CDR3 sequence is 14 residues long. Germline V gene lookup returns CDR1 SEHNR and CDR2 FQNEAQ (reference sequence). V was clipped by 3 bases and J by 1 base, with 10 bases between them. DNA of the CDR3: TGTGCCAGCAGCTTCTTTGAGGTTTCCTACGAGCAGTACTTC. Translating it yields CASSFFEVSYEQYF.

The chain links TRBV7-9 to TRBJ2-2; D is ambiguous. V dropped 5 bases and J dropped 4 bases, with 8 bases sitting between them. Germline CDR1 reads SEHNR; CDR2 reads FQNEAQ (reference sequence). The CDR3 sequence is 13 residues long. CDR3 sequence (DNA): TGTGCCAGCAGCCCGAGGTTCACCGGGGAGCTGTTTTTT. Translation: CASSPRFTGELFF.

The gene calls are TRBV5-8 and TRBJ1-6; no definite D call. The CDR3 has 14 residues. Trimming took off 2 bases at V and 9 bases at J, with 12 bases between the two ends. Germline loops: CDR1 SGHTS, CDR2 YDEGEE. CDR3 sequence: CASSFRMSGSPLHF. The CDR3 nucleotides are TGTGCCAGCAGCTTTCGAATGTCGGGTTCACCCCTCCACTTT.

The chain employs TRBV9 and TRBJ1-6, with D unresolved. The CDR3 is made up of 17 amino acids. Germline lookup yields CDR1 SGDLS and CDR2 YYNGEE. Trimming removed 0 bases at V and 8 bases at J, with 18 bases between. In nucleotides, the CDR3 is TGTGCCAGCAGCGTAGGGGTCCGGCCCGGGAAGGATTCACCCCTCCACTTT. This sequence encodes CASSVGVRPGKDSPLHF.

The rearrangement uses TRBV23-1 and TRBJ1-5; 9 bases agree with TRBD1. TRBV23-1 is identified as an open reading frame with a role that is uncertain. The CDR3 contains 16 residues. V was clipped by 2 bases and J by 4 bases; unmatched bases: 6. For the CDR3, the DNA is TGCGCCAGCAGTCAAGTCCGGGACAGGGAAAATCAGCCCCAGCATTTT. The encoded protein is CASSQVRDRENQPQHF.

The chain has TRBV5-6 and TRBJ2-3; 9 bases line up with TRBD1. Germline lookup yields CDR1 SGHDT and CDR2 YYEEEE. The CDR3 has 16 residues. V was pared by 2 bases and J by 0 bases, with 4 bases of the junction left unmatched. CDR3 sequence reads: CASSFVDRGSTDTQYF. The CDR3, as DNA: TGTGCCAGCAGCTTTGTGGACAGGGGAAGCACAGATACGCAGTATTTT.

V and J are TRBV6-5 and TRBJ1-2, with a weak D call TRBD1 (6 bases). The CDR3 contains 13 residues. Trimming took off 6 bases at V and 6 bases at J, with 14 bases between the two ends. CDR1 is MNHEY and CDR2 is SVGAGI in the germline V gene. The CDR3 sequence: CASRDRDKDGYTF. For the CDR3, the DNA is TGTGCCAGCAGAGACCGGGACAAAGATGGCTACACCTTC.

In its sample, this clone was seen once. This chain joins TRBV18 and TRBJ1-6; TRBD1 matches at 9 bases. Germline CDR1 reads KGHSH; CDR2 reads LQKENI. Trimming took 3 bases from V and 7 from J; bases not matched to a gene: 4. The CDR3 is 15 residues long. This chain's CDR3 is CASSPGQGENSPLHF. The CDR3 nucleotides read TGTGCCAGCTCACCGGGACAGGGCGAAAATTCACCCCTCCACTTT. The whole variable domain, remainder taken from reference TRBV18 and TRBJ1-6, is NAGVMQNPRHLVRRRGQEARLRCSPMKGHSHVYWYRQLPEEGLKFMVYLQKENIIDESGMPKERFSAEFPKEGPSILRIQQVVRGDSAAYFCASSPGQGENSPLHFGNGTRLTVT.

The CDR3 here is CASSLSLARGTQETQYF. The CDR3 DNA is TGTGCCAGCAGCTTATCCTTAGCCCGAGGAACGCAAGAGACCCAGTACTTC. The rearrangement links TRBV7-7 to TRBJ2-5; D ambiguous. Trimming cost V 2 bases and J 2 bases, with 18 bases left between them. In germline, CDR1 is SSHAT, CDR2 FNYEAQ (reference sequence). The CDR3 sequence is 17 residues long.

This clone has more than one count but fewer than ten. In nucleotides, the CDR3 is TGTGCCAGCAGCGCACGCGCGGGAGCTAGCGGAACTTACGAGCAGTACTTC. It translates to CASSARAGASGTYEQYF. The J gene is TRBJ2-7, the V gene TRBV9; TRBD2 agrees at 7 bases. Germline V CDR1 and CDR2: SGDLS, YYNGEE. The CDR3 is 17 residues long. The V gene end was trimmed by 3 bases and the J gene end by 4 bases; junction bases not matched to a gene: 16.

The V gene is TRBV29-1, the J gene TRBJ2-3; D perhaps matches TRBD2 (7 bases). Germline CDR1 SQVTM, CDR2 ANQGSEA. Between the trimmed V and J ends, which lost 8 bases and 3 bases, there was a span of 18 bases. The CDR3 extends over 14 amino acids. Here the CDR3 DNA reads TGCAGCCATGTGAGGGGGGGTAGGACAGATACGCAGTATTTT. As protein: CSHVRGGRTDTQYF.

The chain's CDR3 is CASSPGRVNQPQHF. The CDR3, as DNA: TGTGCCAGCAGCCCCGGGAGGGTAAATCAGCCCCAGCATTTT. This chain connects TRBV3-1 (or the pseudogene TRBV3-2) to TRBJ1-5; D gene uncertain. The CDR3 length is 14 residues. V was cut by 4 bases and J by 4 bases, with 11 bases left in between. Germline CDR1 and CDR2: LGHDT and YNNKEL (reference sequence).